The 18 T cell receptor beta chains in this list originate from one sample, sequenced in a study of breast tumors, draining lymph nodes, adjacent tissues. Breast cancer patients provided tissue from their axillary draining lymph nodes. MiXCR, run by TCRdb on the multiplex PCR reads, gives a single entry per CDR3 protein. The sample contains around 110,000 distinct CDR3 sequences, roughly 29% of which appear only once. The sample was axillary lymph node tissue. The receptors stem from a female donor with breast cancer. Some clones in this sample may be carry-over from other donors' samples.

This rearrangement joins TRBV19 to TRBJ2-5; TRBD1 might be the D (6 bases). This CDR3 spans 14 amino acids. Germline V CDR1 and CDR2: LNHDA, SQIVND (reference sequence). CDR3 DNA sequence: TGTGCTAGAGACCCCGGGACACCACAAGAGACCCAGTACTTC. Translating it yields CARDPGTPQETQYF.

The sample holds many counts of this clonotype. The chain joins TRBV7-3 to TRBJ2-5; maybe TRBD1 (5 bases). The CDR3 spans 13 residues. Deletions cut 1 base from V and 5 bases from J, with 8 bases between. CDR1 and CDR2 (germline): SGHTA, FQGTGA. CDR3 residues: CASSLKGWETQYF. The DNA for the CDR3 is TGTGCCAGCAGCTTAAAGGGGTGGGAGACCCAGTACTTC.

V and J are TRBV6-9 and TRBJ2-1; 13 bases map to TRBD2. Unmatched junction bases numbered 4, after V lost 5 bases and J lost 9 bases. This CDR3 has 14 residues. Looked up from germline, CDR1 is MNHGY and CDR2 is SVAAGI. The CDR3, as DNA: TGTGCCAGCAGTCGGACTAGCGGGAGAAGTGAGCAGTTCTTC. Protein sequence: CASSRTSGRSEQFF.

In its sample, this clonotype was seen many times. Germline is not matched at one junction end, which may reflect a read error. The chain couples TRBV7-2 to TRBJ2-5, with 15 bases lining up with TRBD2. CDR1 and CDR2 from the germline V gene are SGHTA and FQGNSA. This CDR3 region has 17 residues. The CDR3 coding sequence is TGTGCCAGCAGCCCGCCGGGACTAGCGGGGGGACAAGAGCCCCAGTACTTC. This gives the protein CASSPPGLAGGQEPQYF.

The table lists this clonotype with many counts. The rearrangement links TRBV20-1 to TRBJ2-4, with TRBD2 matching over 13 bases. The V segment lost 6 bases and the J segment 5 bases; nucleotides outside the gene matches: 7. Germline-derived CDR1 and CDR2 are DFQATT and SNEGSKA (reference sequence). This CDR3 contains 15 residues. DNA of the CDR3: TGCAGTGCAACCAGACTAGCGGGAGGCCAAAACATTCAGTACTTC. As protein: CSATRLAGGQNIQYF.

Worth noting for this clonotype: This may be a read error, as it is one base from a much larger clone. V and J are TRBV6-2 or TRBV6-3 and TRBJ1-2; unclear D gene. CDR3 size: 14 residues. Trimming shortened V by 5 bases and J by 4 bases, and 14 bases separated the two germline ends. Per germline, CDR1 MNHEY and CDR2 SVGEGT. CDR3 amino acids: CASSPRSFSYGYTF. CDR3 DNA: TGTGCCAGCAGTCCTAGGAGCTTTTCCTATGGCTACACCTTC.

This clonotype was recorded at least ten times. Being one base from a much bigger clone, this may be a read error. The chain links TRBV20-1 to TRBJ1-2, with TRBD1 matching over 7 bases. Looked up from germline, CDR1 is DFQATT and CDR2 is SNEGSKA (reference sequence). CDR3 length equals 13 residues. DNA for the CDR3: TGCAGTGCTTGGGACAGCGCTAACTATGCCTACACCTTC. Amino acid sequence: CSAWDSANYAYTF.

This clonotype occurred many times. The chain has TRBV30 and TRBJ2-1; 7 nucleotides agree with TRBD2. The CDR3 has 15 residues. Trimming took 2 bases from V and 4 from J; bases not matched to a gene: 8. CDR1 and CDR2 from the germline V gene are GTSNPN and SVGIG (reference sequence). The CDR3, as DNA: TGTGCCTGGAGTTTGGCTAGCGGAGTTTACAATGAGCAGTTCTTC. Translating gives CAWSLASGVYNEQFF.

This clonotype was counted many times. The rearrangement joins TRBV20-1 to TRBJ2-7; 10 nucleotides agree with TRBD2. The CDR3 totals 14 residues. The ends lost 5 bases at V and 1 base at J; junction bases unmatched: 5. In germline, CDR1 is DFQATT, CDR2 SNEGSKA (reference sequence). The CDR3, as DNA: TGCAGTGCTGCACCGGGACTAGCGTCCTACGAGCAGTACTTC. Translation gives CSAAPGLASYEQYF.

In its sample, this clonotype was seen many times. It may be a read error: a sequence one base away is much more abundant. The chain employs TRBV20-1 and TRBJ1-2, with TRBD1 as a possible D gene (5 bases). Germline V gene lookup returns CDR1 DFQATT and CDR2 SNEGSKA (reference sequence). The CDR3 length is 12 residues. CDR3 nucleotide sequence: TGCAGTGCTAGGGGGCAAGGGTATGGCTCCACCTTC. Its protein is CSARGQGYGSTF.

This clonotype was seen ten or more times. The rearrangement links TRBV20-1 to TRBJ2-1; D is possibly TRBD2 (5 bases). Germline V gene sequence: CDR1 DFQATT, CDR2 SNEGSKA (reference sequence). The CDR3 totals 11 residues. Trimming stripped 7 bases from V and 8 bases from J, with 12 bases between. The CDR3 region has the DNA TGCAGTGTACTGGAGGCTGATGAGCAGTTCTTC. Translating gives CSVLEADEQFF.

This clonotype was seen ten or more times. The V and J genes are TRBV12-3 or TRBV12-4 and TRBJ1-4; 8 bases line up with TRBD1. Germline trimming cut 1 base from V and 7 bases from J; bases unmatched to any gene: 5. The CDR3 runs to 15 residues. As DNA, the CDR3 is TGTGCCAGCAGTTTAGGGGCAGGGGGCACTGAAAAACTGTTTTTT. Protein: CASSLGAGGTEKLFF.

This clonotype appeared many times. Here the CDR3 reads CASSWDDRGSGNTIYF. Here the CDR3 DNA reads TGTGCCAGCAGCTGGGACGACAGGGGATCCGGAAACACCATATATTTT. The chain joins TRBV7-2 to TRBJ1-3; 8 nucleotides match TRBD1. Germline V lookup: CDR1 SGHTA, CDR2 FQGNSA. The CDR3 is 16 amino acids. J gave up 4 bases and V 4 bases, and 9 bases lay outside the gene matches.

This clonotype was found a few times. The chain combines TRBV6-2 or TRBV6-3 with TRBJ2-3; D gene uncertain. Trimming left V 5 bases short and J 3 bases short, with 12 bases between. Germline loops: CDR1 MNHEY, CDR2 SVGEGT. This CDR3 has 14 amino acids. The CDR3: CASSHALLTDTQYF. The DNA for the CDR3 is TGTGCCAGCAGTCACGCACTCCTTACAGATACGCAGTATTTT.

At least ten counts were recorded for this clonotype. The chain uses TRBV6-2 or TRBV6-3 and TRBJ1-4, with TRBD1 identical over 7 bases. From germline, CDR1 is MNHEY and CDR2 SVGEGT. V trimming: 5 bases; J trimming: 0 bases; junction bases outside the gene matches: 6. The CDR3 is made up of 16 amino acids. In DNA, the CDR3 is TGTGCCAGCAGTAAGGGGACAGACGCAACTAATGAAAAACTGTTTTTT. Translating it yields CASSKGTDATNEKLFF.

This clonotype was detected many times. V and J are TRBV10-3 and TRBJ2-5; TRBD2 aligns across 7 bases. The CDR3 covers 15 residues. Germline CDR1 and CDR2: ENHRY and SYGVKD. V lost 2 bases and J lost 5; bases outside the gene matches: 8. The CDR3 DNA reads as TGTGCCATCAGTGAGGGTGGCGGGAGAGGGGAGACCCAGTACTTC. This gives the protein CAISEGGGRGETQYF.

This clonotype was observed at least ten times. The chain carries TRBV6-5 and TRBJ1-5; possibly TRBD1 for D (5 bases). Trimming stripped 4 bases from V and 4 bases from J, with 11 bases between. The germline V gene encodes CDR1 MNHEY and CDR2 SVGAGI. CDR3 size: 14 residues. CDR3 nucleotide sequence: TGTGCCAGCAGTTCCCAGGGACCAAATCAGCCCCAGCATTTT. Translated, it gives CASSSQGPNQPQHF.

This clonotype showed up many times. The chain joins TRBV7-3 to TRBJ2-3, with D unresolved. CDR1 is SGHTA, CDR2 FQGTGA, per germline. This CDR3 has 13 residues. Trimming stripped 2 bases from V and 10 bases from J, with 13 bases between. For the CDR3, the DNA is TGTGCCAGCAGCTTAGGGCCAGGCGCTCCGCAGTATTTT. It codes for CASSLGPGAPQYF.